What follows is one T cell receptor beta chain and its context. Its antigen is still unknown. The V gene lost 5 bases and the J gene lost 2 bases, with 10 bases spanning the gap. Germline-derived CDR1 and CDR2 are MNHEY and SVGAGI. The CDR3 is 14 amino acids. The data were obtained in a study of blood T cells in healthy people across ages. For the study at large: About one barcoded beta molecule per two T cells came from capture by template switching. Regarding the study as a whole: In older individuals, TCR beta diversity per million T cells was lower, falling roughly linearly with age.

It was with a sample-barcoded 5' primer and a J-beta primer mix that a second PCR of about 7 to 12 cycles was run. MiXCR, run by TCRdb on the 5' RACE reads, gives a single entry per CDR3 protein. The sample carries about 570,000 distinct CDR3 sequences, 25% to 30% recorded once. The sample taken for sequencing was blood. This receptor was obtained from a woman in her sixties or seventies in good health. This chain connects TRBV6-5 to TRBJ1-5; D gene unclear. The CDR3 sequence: CASSPNGGNQPQHF. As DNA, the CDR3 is TGTGCCAGCAGTCCCAACGGGGGCAATCAGCCCCAGCATTTT.